These 20 T cell receptor beta chains were all obtained from the same sample, sequenced in a study of T-cell reconstitution after alpha-beta-depleted transplantation in children (dated by TCRdb to 2016 to 2017). Libraries were prepared through PCR. Sequencing relied on an Illumina HiSeq 2500. To normalize quantification of the TCRbeta repertoire, the TCR libraries were built with molecular barcoding that relied on unique molecular identifiers. TCRdb ran its own pipeline on the public reads, namely fastp trimming at Q25 and MiXCR clone calling, and kept in-frame beta chains. CDR3 protein sequences are deduplicated, and each keeps its most common genes and DNA. For this sample there are about 360,000 distinct CDR3 sequences; roughly 15% appear just once. Around 4% of the sample goes to the ten largest clones. The sequenced sample was PBMCs, obtained from the stem cell graft. All receptors come from a human donor who donated a stem cell graft to a child with Fanconi anemia.

The sample holds many counts of this clonotype. The chain recombines TRBV4-3 with TRBJ2-1; D uncertain. Germline loops: CDR1 LGHNA, CDR2 YSLEER. Trimming shortened V by 4 bases and J by 8 bases, and 12 bases separated the two germline ends. This CDR3 has 13 amino acids. CDR3 residues: CASSRPLWDEQFF. Written as DNA, the CDR3 is TGCGCCAGCAGCCGCCCATTGTGGGATGAGCAGTTCTTC.

This clonotype was observed a few times. V is TRBV20-1 and J is TRBJ2-3; D unclear. Germline loops: CDR1 DFQATT, CDR2 SNEGSKA (reference sequence). Deletions cut 0 bases from V and 3 bases from J, with 10 bases between. This CDR3 has 14 amino acids. The CDR3 DNA sequence: TGCAGTGCTAGAGACCCTAGGGAAACAGATACGCAGTATTTT. This translates into CSARDPRETDTQYF.

V and J are TRBV7-9 and TRBJ1-1; D is perhaps TRBD1 (6 bases). Germline-derived CDR1 and CDR2 are SEHNR and FQNEAQ (reference sequence). This CDR3 spans 15 amino acids. Trimming removed 5 bases from V and 1 base from J, with 14 bases in between. The CDR3 DNA reads TGTGCCAGCAGCGTCGCGGGACATCAGAACACTGAAGCTTTCTTT. Translating it yields CASSVAGHQNTEAFF.

The CDR3 sequence: CASGLGVGSGANVLTF. CDR3 coding DNA: TGTGCCAGCGGATTAGGAGTTGGCTCTGGGGCCAACGTCCTGACTTTC. This chain connects TRBV6-1 to TRBJ2-6; D remains unclear. The germline V gene has CDR1 MNHNS and CDR2 SASEGT. V was shortened by 8 bases and J by 0 bases, with 14 bases between the two germline ends. The CDR3 has 16 residues.

This clonotype has just a few counts. The gene calls are TRBV4-2 and TRBJ1-4, with D unresolved. V was cut by 0 bases and J by 4 bases, with 12 bases left in between. Germline CDR1 LGHNA, CDR2 YNFKEQ. The length of the CDR3 is 16 residues. The CDR3 here is CASSQDPRAGNEKLFF. CDR3 DNA sequence: TGTGCCAGCAGCCAAGATCCGAGGGCTGGTAATGAAAAACTGTTTTTT.

V gene TRBV5-1 combines with J gene TRBJ2-3; D not certain. The germline CDR1 and CDR2 sequences are SGHRS and YFSETQ. Trimming removed 4 bases at V and 4 bases at J, with 13 bases between. The CDR3 runs 14 residues. In nucleotides, the CDR3 is TGCGCCAGCAGCCTCCAGGAATGGTCAGATACGCAGTATTTT. Its translation: CASSLQEWSDTQYF.

This clonotype came up a few times. The chain carries TRBV5-1 and TRBJ2-7, with D perhaps being TRBD1 or TRBD2 (5 bases each). The CDR3 is 14 amino acids. Germline CDR1 SGHRS, CDR2 YFSETQ. V lost 4 bases to trimming and J lost 0 bases, with 11 bases between them. In DNA, the CDR3 is TGCGCCAGCAGCCCTGGGGACGGCTCCTACGAGCAGTACTTC. Protein sequence: CASSPGDGSYEQYF.

The gene calls are TRBV25-1 and TRBJ2-3, with D possibly being TRBD1 (6 bases). The CDR3 is 14 residues long. Germline V gene data show CDR1 as MGHDK and CDR2 as SYGVNS. V was clipped by 4 bases and J by 6 bases, with 14 bases between them. CDR3 loop: CASSAYRVADTQYF. CDR3 nucleotides: TGTGCCAGCAGTGCGTACAGGGTGGCGGATACGCAGTATTTT.

CDR3 nucleotide sequence: TGTGCCAGCAGCGTAGAGGGGGACGGGACCCAGTACTTC. It codes for CASSVEGDGTQYF. This chain connects TRBV9 to TRBJ2-5, with a possible D match to TRBD1 (6 bases). Germline CDR1 SGDLS, CDR2 YYNGEE. The germline V and J ends were trimmed by 0 bases and 7 bases, with 10 bases remaining between them. The CDR3 has 13 residues.

In this sample, this clonotype turned up a few times. The V and J genes are TRBV5-1 and TRBJ2-2, with D possibly being TRBD1 (5 bases). The V and J ends lost 4 bases and 3 bases respectively, with 13 bases between them. The CDR3 runs 15 residues. The germline V gene encodes CDR1 SGHRS and CDR2 YFSETQ. The CDR3 protein is CASSPLTDYTGELFF. In DNA form, the CDR3 reads TGCGCCAGCAGCCCGCTGACAGACTACACCGGGGAGCTGTTTTTT.

This clonotype was seen repeatedly, ten times or more. The rearrangement uses TRBV7-9 and TRBJ1-2; D gene unclear. Per the germline V gene, CDR1 is SEHNR and CDR2 is FQNEAQ (reference sequence). The CDR3 totals 14 residues. With 2 bases removed from V and 4 bases from J, the gap between germline ends came to 11 bases. The CDR3 DNA follows: TGTGCCAGCAGCTTATATGAGGCCTTCTATGGCTACACCTTC. This sequence encodes CASSLYEAFYGYTF.

The chain couples TRBV20-1 to TRBJ1-5; TRBD1 matches 10 bases. The CDR3 extends over 15 amino acids. Trimming cost V 3 bases and J 7 bases; bases outside gene matches: 9. Germline-derived CDR1 and CDR2 are DFQATT and SNEGSKA (reference sequence). This CDR3 is CSASSGTGDRQPQHF. CDR3 bases: TGCAGTGCTAGTTCGGGGACAGGGGACAGGCAGCCCCAGCATTTT.

This clonotype was picked up many times. The gene calls are TRBV29-1 and TRBJ2-6; D gene uncertain. Germline V gene lookup returns CDR1 SQVTM and CDR2 ANQGSEA. CDR3 length equals 13 residues. The V gene lost 7 bases and the J gene lost 0 bases, with 7 bases spanning the gap. The CDR3 coding sequence is TGCAGCGGCCGGCTCTCTGGGGCCAACGTCCTGACTTTC. It translates to CSGRLSGANVLTF.

V is TRBV18 and J is TRBJ2-5; tentatively, D is TRBD2 (6 bases). The CDR3 length is 15 residues. The germline V gene has CDR1 KGHSH and CDR2 LQKENI. Trimming cost V 4 bases and J 3 bases, with 15 bases left between them. CDR3 sequence reads: CASSLQGTREETQYF. CDR3 in DNA: TGTGCCAGCTCACTACAAGGGACTCGGGAAGAGACCCAGTACTTC.

This chain joins TRBV7-6 and TRBJ2-5; 11 bases agree with TRBD2. The CDR3 has 13 residues. V gave up 6 bases and J gave up 7 bases; unmatched junction bases: 4. The germline CDR1 and CDR2 sequences are SGHVS and FNYEAQ. The chain's CDR3 is CASSLGTSGTQYF. CDR3 nucleotides: TGTGCCAGCAGTCTCGGGACTAGCGGGACCCAGTACTTC.

The gene calls are TRBV5-1 and TRBJ1-1; the match to TRBD1 covers 8 bases. The CDR3 length is 15 residues. Looked up from germline, CDR1 is SGHRS and CDR2 is YFSETQ. V shed 2 bases and J 1 base; nucleotides not matched to a gene: 4. CDR3 protein: CASSFGTGANTEAFF. The DNA of the CDR3 is TGCGCCAGCAGCTTCGGGACAGGTGCGAACACTGAAGCTTTCTTT. The variable domain in full, with the rest retrieved from reference TRBV5-1 and TRBJ1-1, is KAGVTQTPRYLIKTRGQQVTLSCSPISGHRSVSWYQQTPGQGLQFLFEYFSETQRNKGNFPGRFSGRQFSNSRSEMNVSTLELGDSALYLCASSFGTGANTEAFFGQGTRLTVV.

This chain joins TRBV18 and TRBJ2-3; TRBD2 agrees at 8 bases. CDR1 KGHSH and CDR2 LQKENI come from the germline V gene. The CDR3 is 17 residues long. The V gene end was trimmed by 5 bases and the J gene end by 3 bases; junction bases not matched to a gene: 13. The CDR3 DNA is TGTGCCAGCTCATCCTCGGGGGGGCCTTTCGTGACAGATACGCAGTATTTT. Residues: CASSSSGGPFVTDTQYF. Combining the CDR3 with reference TRBV18 and TRBJ2-3 gives the whole variable domain NAGVMQNPRHLVRRRGQEARLRCSPMKGHSHVYWYRQLPEEGLKFMVYLQKENIIDESGMPKERFSAEFPKEGPSILRIQQVVRGDSAAYFCASSSSGGPFVTDTQYFGPGTRLTVL.

This clonotype was seen at least ten times. This chain joins TRBV24-1 and TRBJ2-1; possibly TRBD1 for D (5 bases). The CDR3 is 16 residues long. Germline assignment: CDR1 KGHDR and CDR2 SFDVKD. Trimming pared 3 bases from V and 2 bases from J, leaving 13 bases between. CDR3 nucleotide sequence: TGTGCCACCAGTGATCCGCAGGGTATTACCTACAATGAGCAGTTCTTC. Translation: CATSDPQGITYNEQFF.

Points on this clonotype: This may be a read error, as it is one base from a much larger clone. The DNA for the CDR3 is TGTGCCAGCAGCTTAGAGAACCCTGAAGCTTTCTTT. As protein: CASSLENPEAFF. The rearrangement uses TRBV7-9 and TRBJ1-1; no definite D call. Per germline, CDR1 SEHNR and CDR2 FQNEAQ (reference sequence). The CDR3 runs 12 residues.

The chain links TRBV19 to TRBJ2-7, with D tentatively TRBD1 or TRBD2 (5 bases each). V was cut by 4 bases and J by 0 bases, with 19 bases left in between. This CDR3 comprises 17 residues. Germline V gives CDR1 LNHDA, CDR2 SQIVND (reference sequence). The CDR3 loop reads CASSNILLGTVSYEQYF. CDR3 nucleotide sequence: TGTGCCAGTAGTAATATATTGTTGGGGACGGTCTCCTACGAGCAGTACTTC.